The 5 T cell receptor beta chains listed next were all sequenced from one sample in a study of Graves' ophthalmopathy and Graves' hyperthyroidism. Amplified material comprised TCR beta CDR3 regions derived from RNA transcripts. HTBI primers served in a first-round RT-PCR, which a second-round multiplex PCR followed. TCRdb reprocessed the multiplex PCR reads with MiXCR, giving one entry per CDR3 protein. The profile shows fewer than 650,000 distinct CDR3 sequences, 22% of them singletons. Material for sequencing was peripheral blood. Every receptor here comes from a woman younger than 30 with stable Graves' hyperthyroidism. Some clones in this sample may be carry-over from other donors' samples.

This clonotype was detected ten times or more. This rearrangement joins TRBV6-5 to TRBJ2-7; TRBD2 matches at 9 bases. The CDR3 sequence is 15 residues long. Trimming cost V 4 bases and J 10 bases; bases outside gene matches: 14. From germline, CDR1 is MNHEY and CDR2 SVGAGI. The CDR3 DNA is TGTGCCAGCAGTTCGCTCGGGGTAGCGGGAGAGATTCAGTACTTC. This sequence encodes CASSSLGVAGEIQYF.

This clonotype has a count of ten or more. CDR3 in DNA: TGTGCCAGCAGCCAAGAGGTAGGGTCGTTGCACGAGCAGTACTTC. It is translated as CASSQEVGSLHEQYF. The chain carries TRBV7-6 and TRBJ2-7; D not certain. V was pared by 5 bases and J by 5 bases, with 19 bases between. Germline V gene lookup returns CDR1 SGHVS and CDR2 FNYEAQ. The CDR3 extends over 15 amino acids.

This clonotype was observed many times. V and J are TRBV5-1 and TRBJ1-1; D gene uncertain. Trimming removed 1 base from V and 2 bases from J, with 9 bases in between. The CDR3 has 14 residues. Germline CDR1 and CDR2: SGHRS and YFSETQ. The CDR3 DNA reads TGCGCCAGCAGCTTGCGGCAGGTAAACACTGAAGCTTTCTTT. Translating it yields CASSLRQVNTEAFF.

This clonotype occurred a few times. The chain carries TRBV6-1 and TRBJ2-7; no clear D gene. Trimming cost V 2 bases and J 0 bases, with 8 bases left between them. The CDR3 spans 14 residues. The V gene's germline CDR1 is MNHNS and CDR2 SASEGT. The CDR3 sequence: CASSENWSSYEQYF. Written as DNA, the CDR3 is TGTGCCAGCAGTGAAAATTGGAGCTCCTACGAGCAGTACTTC.

In this sample, this clonotype turned up many times. The gene calls are TRBV28 and TRBJ2-7; 9 bases map to TRBD2. Germline V gene lookup returns CDR1 MDHEN and CDR2 SYDVKM. The V gene end was trimmed by 4 bases and the J gene end by 1 base; junction bases not matched to a gene: 11. This CDR3 has 17 residues. CDR3 protein: CASSSLRGGPTSYEQYF. The CDR3 DNA is TGTGCCAGCAGTTCCCTGCGGGGGGGACCGACGTCCTACGAGCAGTACTTC.